This T cell receptor beta chain derives from a study of blood T cell repertoires in COVID-19. About the research overall: Donors in the United States, Italy and Spain gave samples during acute or convalescent COVID-19. Sources were T cells, B-cell-depleted T cells, or PBMCs; the material itself was cDNA or gDNA.

As handled by the study authors: Quantification of nucleated cells was approximated via reference gene primer amplification. TCRdb's copy holds only in-frame clones and misses some; the assay was immunoSEQ multiplex PCR. For V, J and clone size, that table is used; D and trimming come from the DNA. Of 25,000 to 30,000 clones in the sample, around nine tenths were seen once. This sequence originates from a man aged 65 to 85 with active COVID-19. The sequencing sample was made of peripheral blood.

CDR3 amino acids: CASSQENRGSPLHF. For the CDR3, the DNA is TGTGCCAGCAGCCAAGAGAACAGGGGCTCACCCCTCCACTTT. The rearrangement joins TRBV4-2 to TRBJ1-6; 7 bases align to TRBD1. CDR1 is LGHNA, CDR2 YNFKEQ, per germline. V was pared by 0 bases and J by 10 bases, with 3 bases of the junction left unmatched. The CDR3 length is 14 residues.